This entry is about one T cell receptor (beta chain). The antigen is unknown. This sample was included in a study of post-analysis software for immune sequencing data. On the study more broadly: There were relapsing-remitting, secondary progressive and progressive-relapsing multiple sclerosis among the disease courses included. General study results and limits: Elevated frequency relative to controls characterized four or five TRBV segments in patients, TRBV5-6, TRBV5-1 and TRBV20-1 among them. F measure showed strong co-clustering of same-batch samples. People with multiple sclerosis had a significantly lower normalized Chao1 diversity than controls did.

Trimming left V 1 base short and J 6 bases short, with 13 bases between. This CDR3 region has 15 residues. Germline V gene lookup returns CDR1 MGHRA and CDR2 YSYEKL. Each TCR beta cDNA library carried unique molecular identifiers. Each sample of about 0.95 to 11 million input T cells yielded about 500,000 cDNA molecules, so each molecule approximated one T cell. TCRdb ran MiXCR on the PCR reads and lists one entry per CDR3 protein. The sample carries fewer than 850,000 distinct CDR3 sequences, less than 35% recorded once. The receptor's source is a girl aged 10 to 17 with multiple sclerosis. Material for sequencing was blood. This rearrangement joins TRBV4-1 to TRBJ1-5; maybe TRBD1 (6 bases). The DNA for the CDR3 is TGCGCCAGCAGCCAAGTGCTGGGGGGCACTCAGCCCCAGCATTTT. It yields the protein CASSQVLGGTQPQHF.